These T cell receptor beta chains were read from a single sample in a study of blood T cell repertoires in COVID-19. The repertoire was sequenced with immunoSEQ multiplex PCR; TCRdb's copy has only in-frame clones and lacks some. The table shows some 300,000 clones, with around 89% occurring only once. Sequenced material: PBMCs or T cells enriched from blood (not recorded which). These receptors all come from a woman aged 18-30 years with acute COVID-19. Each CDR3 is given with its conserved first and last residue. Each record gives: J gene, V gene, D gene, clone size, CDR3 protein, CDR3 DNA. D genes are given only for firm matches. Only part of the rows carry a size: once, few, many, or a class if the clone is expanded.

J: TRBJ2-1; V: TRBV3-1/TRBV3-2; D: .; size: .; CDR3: CASSRAMDFYNEQFF; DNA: TGTGCCAGCAGCCGAGCCATGGACTTCTACAATGAGCAGTTCTTC
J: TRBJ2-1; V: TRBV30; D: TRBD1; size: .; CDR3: CAQSGTGLNEQFF; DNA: TGTGCTCAATCAGGGACAGGGCTCAATGAGCAGTTCTTC
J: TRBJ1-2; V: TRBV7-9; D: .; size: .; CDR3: CASSRRVIGYTF; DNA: TGTGCCAGCAGCCGCAGGGTTATCGGCTACACCTTC
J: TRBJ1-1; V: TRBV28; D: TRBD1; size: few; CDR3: CASSSAYGTGSLNTEAFF; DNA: TGTGCCAGCAGTTCCGCCTACGGGACAGGGTCCCTGAACACTGAAGCTTTCTTT
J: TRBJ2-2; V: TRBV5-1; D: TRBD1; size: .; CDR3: CASSRWTGGDGGELFF; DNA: TGCGCCAGCAGTCGGTGGACAGGGGGCGATGGAGGGGAGCTGTTTTTT
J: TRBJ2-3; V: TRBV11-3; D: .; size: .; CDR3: CASSPGAVAGSSTDTQYF; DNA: TGTGCCAGCAGCCCGGGGGCCGTAGCGGGCTCTAGCACAGATACGCAGTATTTT
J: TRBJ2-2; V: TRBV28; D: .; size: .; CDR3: CASSPPTRNTGELFF; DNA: TGTGCCAGCAGTCCTCCAACGCGGAACACCGGGGAGCTGTTTTTT
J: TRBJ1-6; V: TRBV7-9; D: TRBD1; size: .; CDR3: CASSLGQSPLLPLHF; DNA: TGTGCCAGCAGCTTGGGACAGAGTCCCTTGCTACCCCTCCACTTT
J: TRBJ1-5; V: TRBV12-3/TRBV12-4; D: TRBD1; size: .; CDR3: CASSLRGNQPQHF; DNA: TGTGCCAGCAGTCTCAGGGGGAACCAGCCCCAGCATTTT
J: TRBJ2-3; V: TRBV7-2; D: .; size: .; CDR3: CASSLEQRDTQYF; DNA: TGTGCCAGCAGCTTAGAACAGAGAGATACGCAGTATTTT
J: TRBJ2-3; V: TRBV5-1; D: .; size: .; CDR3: CASSLVGHRTDTQYF; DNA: TGCGCCAGCAGCTTGGTTGGACACCGCACAGATACGCAGTATTTT
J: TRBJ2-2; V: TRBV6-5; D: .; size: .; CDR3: CASRVGAGVGELFF; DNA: TGTGCCAGCAGAGTAGGGGCAGGGGTAGGGGAGCTGTTTTTT
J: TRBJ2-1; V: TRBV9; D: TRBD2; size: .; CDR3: CASSDTSGRGYNEQFF; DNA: TGTGCCAGCAGCGACACTAGCGGGAGAGGCTACAATGAGCAGTTCTTC
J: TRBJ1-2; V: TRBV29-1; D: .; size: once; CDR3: CSVEGSREGYTF; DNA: TGCAGCGTTGAGGGCAGCCGGGAAGGCTACACCTTC
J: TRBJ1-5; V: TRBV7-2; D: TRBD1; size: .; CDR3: CASSLERGQTQPQHF; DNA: TGTGCCAGCAGCTTAGAGAGGGGACAGACTCAGCCCCAGCATTTT
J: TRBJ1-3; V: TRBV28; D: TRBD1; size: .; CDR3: CASSSPGGYGNTIYF; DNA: TGTGCCAGCAGTTCCCCAGGGGGCTATGGAAACACCATATATTTT
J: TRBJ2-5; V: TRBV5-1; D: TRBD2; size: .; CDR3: CASSWGLADQETQYF; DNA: TGCGCCAGCAGCTGGGGACTAGCGGATCAAGAGACCCAGTACTTC
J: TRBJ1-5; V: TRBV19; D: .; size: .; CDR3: CASSSRTAVEYSNQPQHF; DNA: TGTGCCAGTAGTAGTCGGACAGCCGTTGAATATAGCAATCAGCCCCAGCATTTT
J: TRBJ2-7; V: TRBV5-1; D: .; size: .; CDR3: CASSLGGRGGGTYEQYF; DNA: TGCGCCAGCAGCTTGGGCGGAAGGGGAGGAGGTACCTACGAGCAGTACTTC
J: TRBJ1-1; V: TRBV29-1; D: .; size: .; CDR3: CSVDDLGGRGISNTEAFF; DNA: TGCAGCGTTGATGATCTGGGCGGCAGGGGAATTTCGAACACTGAAGCTTTCTTT
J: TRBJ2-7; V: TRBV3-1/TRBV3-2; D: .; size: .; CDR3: CASSDRYYSYEQYF; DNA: TGTGCCAGCAGCGACAGGTACTACTCCTACGAGCAGTACTTC
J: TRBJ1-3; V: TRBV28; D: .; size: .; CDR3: CASSPTGTGNTIYF; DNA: TGTGCCAGCAGCCCGACAGGAACCGGAAACACCATATATTTT
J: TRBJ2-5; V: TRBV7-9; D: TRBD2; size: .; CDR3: CASSLVAGGSFLETQYF; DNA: TGTGCCAGCAGCTTAGTGGCTGGCGGGAGCTTTCTCGAGACCCAGTACTTC
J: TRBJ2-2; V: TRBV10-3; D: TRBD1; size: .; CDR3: CAISEPRDRATGELFF; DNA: TGTGCCATCAGTGAGCCCCGGGACAGGGCGACCGGGGAGCTGTTTTTT
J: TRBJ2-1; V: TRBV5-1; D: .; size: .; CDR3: CASSSGKASGNEQFF; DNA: TGCGCCAGCAGTTCAGGCAAGGCATCAGGCAATGAGCAGTTCTTC
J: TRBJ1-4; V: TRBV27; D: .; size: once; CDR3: CASSLLGEKLFF; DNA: TGTGCCAGCAGTCTCCTCGGGGAAAAACTGTTTTTT
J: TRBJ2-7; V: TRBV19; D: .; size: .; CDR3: CASSIAGQSYEQYF; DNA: TGTGCCAGTAGTATCGCAGGTCAATCCTACGAGCAGTACTTC
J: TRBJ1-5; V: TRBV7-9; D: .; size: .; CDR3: CASSLEAGFRIF; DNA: TGTGCCAGCAGCTTAGAGGCGGGGTTTCGGATCTTT
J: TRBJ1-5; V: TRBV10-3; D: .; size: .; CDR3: CAISEKGDPHSNQPQHF; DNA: TGTGCCATCAGTGAGAAGGGGGACCCGCATAGCAATCAGCCCCAGCATTTT
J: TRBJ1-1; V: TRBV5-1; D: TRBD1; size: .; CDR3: CASSLAGDREDTEAFF; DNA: TGCGCCAGCAGCTTGGCGGGGGACAGGGAGGACACTGAAGCTTTCTTT
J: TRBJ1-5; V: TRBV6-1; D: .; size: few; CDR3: CASSEVAQSVQQPQHF; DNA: TGTGCCAGCAGTGAAGTTGCCCAGTCTGTTCAACAGCCCCAGCATTTT
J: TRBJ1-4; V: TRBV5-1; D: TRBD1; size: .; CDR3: CASRRQGARNEKLFF; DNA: TGCGCCAGCAGGCGTCAGGGGGCCCGTAATGAAAAACTGTTTTTT
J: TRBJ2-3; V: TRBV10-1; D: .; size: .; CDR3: CASSERGSTDTQYF; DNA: TGCGCCAGCAGTGAAAGGGGCTCCACAGATACGCAGTATTTT
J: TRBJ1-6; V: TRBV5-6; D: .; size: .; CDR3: CASSLALGSVGANSPLHF; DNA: TGTGCCAGCAGCTTGGCCCTCGGGTCAGTCGGCGCAAATTCACCCCTCCACTTT
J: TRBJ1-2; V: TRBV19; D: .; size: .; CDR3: CASSIPSGTGTGRYTF; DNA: TGTGCCAGTAGTATACCTTCCGGGACGGGGACTGGGAGATACACCTTC
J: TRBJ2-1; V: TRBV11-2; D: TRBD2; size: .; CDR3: CASRPWTLAGYNEQFF; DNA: TGTGCCAGCAGGCCGTGGACGCTAGCGGGCTACAATGAGCAGTTCTTC
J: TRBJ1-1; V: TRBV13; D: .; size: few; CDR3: CASSPGWGDGTEAFF; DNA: TGTGCCAGCAGCCCTGGATGGGGGGATGGCACTGAAGCTTTCTTT